Following are 27 T cell receptor beta chains from one sample sequenced in a study of metastatic and nonmetastatic thyroid tumors (TCRdb year 2020). Library preparation employed PCR. Sequenced using an Illumina HiSeq 4000. TCRdb reran the public reads through fastp at Q25 and MiXCR, keeping productive beta chains. Recorded for this sample are 85,000 to 95,000 clones; about 15% of them occurred a single time. The ten largest make up about 3.6% of the sample. None of the patients had been given any treatment before thyroid surgery. The sample consisted of blood. These receptors were taken from a female donor with papillary thyroid cancer or a benign thyroid nodule (not recorded which). Some clones in this sample may be carry-over from other donors' samples.

This sequence joins TRBV30 and TRBJ1-1; D not resolved. V was clipped by 0 bases and J by 5 bases, with 10 bases between them. CDR3 length equals 13 residues. The germline gives CDR1 GTSNPN, CDR2 SVGIG (reference sequence). The CDR3 nucleotides read TGTGCCTGGAGTGTATTAAAGACGACTGAAGCTTTCTTT. This gives the protein CAWSVLKTTEAFF. Filled out from reference TRBV30 and TRBJ1-1, the complete variable domain reads SQTIHQWPATLVQPVGSPLSLECTVEGTSNPNLYWYRQAAGRGLQLLFYSVGIGQISSEVPQNLSASRPQDRQFILSSKKLLLSDSGFYLCAWSVLKTTEAFFGQGTRLTVV.

In its sample, this clone was seen many times. The chain carries TRBV19 and TRBJ2-2; tentative D call: TRBD2 (7 bases). This CDR3 has 13 amino acids. With 10 bases removed from V and 4 bases from J, the gap between germline ends came to 13 bases. From germline, CDR1 is LNHDA and CDR2 SQIVND (reference sequence). CDR3 bases: TGTGCCACCAACAGGGAGGGCACCGGGGAGCTGTTTTTT. Translation gives CATNREGTGELFF. Supplemented by reference TRBV19 and TRBJ2-2, the full variable domain reads DGGITQSPKYLFRKEGQNVTLSCEQNLNHDAMYWYRQDPGQGLRLIYYSQIVNDFQKGDIAEGYSVSREKKESFPLTVTSAQKNPTAFYLCATNREGTGELFFGEGSRLTVL.

This clone was recorded many times. The chain employs TRBV11-3 and TRBJ2-7, with TRBD2 as a possible D gene (5 bases). The length of the CDR3 is 15 residues. CDR1 SGHNT and CDR2 YENEEA come from the germline V gene. Trimming took off 3 bases at V and 9 bases at J, with 21 bases between the two ends. In nucleotides, the CDR3 is TGTGCCAGCAGCTTCGCGGCCCATGAGGCGGGTGTGCAGTACTTC. Protein sequence: CASSFAAHEAGVQYF.

As to this clone: This sequence may be a read error, since a much larger clone differs from it by one base. The rearrangement uses TRBV4-2 and TRBJ2-2; D possibly matches TRBD1 or TRBD2 (5 bases each). This CDR3 is built from 16 residues. Germline V CDR1 and CDR2: LGHNA, YNFKEQ. V was clipped by 1 base and J by 6 bases, with 15 bases between them. CDR3 region: CASSQVIVLGAGELFF. CDR3 sequence (DNA): TGTGCCAGCAGCCAAGTAATAGTGCTGGGGGCCGGGGAGCTGTTTTTT.

This clone was seen a handful of times. The gene calls are TRBV29-1 and TRBJ2-5; 8 bases fit TRBD2. This CDR3 spans 14 amino acids. V lost 3 bases, J lost 7 bases, and 10 bases stayed unmatched. Germline V gene lookup returns CDR1 SQVTM and CDR2 ANQGSEA. The CDR3 reads CSVDRGGAVGTQYF. CDR3 coding DNA: TGCAGCGTTGATCGGGGGGGAGCCGTGGGGACCCAGTACTTC.

This clone was counted many times. The V and J genes are TRBV30 and TRBJ1-1; the D gene is possibly TRBD1 (5 bases). CDR3 length: 14 amino acids. Between the trimmed V and J ends, which lost 5 bases and 1 base, there was a span of 14 bases. Germline V gives CDR1 GTSNPN, CDR2 SVGIG (reference sequence). In DNA form, the CDR3 reads TGTGCCTGGGTTACGGGACTCGAGAACACTGAAGCTTTCTTT. Translation: CAWVTGLENTEAFF.

Note on this clone: The germline gene is not matched at one end of the junction; a read error may be the cause. The chain combines TRBV7-2 with TRBJ2-2; D remains unclear. The CDR3 spans 14 residues. The V gene's germline CDR1 is SGHTA and CDR2 FQGNSA. CDR3 in amino acids: CARSQTLATGELFF. In nucleotides, the CDR3 is TGCGCCAGAAGCCAAACCTTAGCTACCGGGGAGCTGTTTTTT.

Regarding this clone: Being one base from a much bigger clone, this may be a read error. This sequence joins TRBV11-2 and TRBJ2-3; D is undetermined. CDR1 is SGHAT and CDR2 is FQNNGV in the germline V gene. V lost 5 bases, J lost 1 base, and 16 bases lay in between. CDR3 length: 16 residues. In nucleotides, the CDR3 is TGTGCCAGCAGCCCGCGTGACGGCCGACGCACAGATACGCAGTATTTT. Amino acids: CASSPRDGRRTDTQYF.

This clone was counted at least ten times. CDR3 DNA: TGCGCCAGCAGCACGGAGGGCCCAAATGAAAAACTGTTTTTT. This encodes CASSTEGPNEKLFF. The chain uses TRBV5-1 and TRBJ1-4, with no clear D. V dropped 4 bases and J dropped 5 bases, with 12 bases sitting between them. The CDR3 consists of 14 residues. Per germline, CDR1 SGHRS and CDR2 YFSETQ.

Turning to this clone: This sequence may be a read error, since a much larger clone differs from it by one base. This sequence joins TRBV5-4 and TRBJ1-6, with a tentative D call TRBD1 (6 bases). The CDR3 length is 13 residues. The germline V gene has CDR1 SGHNT and CDR2 YYREEE (reference sequence). V lost 6 bases and J lost 7, with 11 bases in between. The CDR3 spells CASIRDNNSPLHF. CDR3 nucleotides: TGTGCCAGCATCCGGGACAACAATTCACCCCTCCACTTT.

The chain combines TRBV13 with TRBJ1-2; 10 bases line up with TRBD1. Trimming removed 5 bases from V and 5 bases from J; junction bases left unmatched: 11. CDR3 length equals 16 residues. Germline V gene data show CDR1 as PRHDT and CDR2 as FYEKMQ (reference sequence). The CDR3 sequence: CASSPGTGVSLYGYTF. In DNA form, the CDR3 reads TGTGCCAGCAGCCCCGGGACAGGGGTTTCCCTTTATGGCTACACCTTC.

With regard to this clone: This may be a read error, as it is one base from a much larger clone. This chain joins TRBV7-9 and TRBJ2-1; the D call may be TRBD1 or TRBD2 (6 bases each). V was clipped by 10 bases and J by 8 bases, with 18 bases between them. This CDR3 spans 13 amino acids. Germline V gene lookup returns CDR1 SEHNR and CDR2 FQNEAQ (reference sequence). Written as DNA, the CDR3 is TGTGCCATCAGTAGCCGAGGGGGGTATGAGCAGTTCTTC. Residues: CAISSRGGYEQFF.

A single count supports this clone. This rearrangement joins TRBV4-1 to TRBJ2-5, with D unresolved. The V end was cut by 4 bases, the J end by 4 bases, with 13 bases between. This CDR3 has 14 residues. CDR1 and CDR2 (germline): MGHRA, YSYEKL. The CDR3 region is CASSPRRVGETQYF. CDR3 sequence (DNA): TGCGCCAGCAGCCCGCGAAGGGTCGGAGAGACCCAGTACTTC.

This clone was detected many times. CDR3 region: CASRLGTSGVNEQFF. The CDR3 bases are TGTGCCAGCAGGCTAGGGACTAGCGGGGTTAATGAGCAGTTCTTC. The chain employs TRBV6-1 and TRBJ2-1; the match to TRBD2 covers 13 bases. This CDR3 comprises 15 residues. Trimming took 6 bases from V and 7 from J; bases not matched to a gene: 6. Germline lookup yields CDR1 MNHNS and CDR2 SASEGT.

This clone was counted a few times. The chain carries TRBV4-2 and TRBJ1-1; 11 nucleotides align to TRBD1. In germline, CDR1 is LGHNA, CDR2 YNFKEQ. Germline trimming cut 5 bases from V and 7 bases from J; bases unmatched to any gene: 6. The CDR3 covers 14 residues. The CDR3 sequence: CASSYGQGAFEAFF. The CDR3 DNA is TGTGCCAGCAGCTATGGACAGGGGGCCTTTGAAGCTTTCTTT.

This clone appeared a few times. A clone one base away is much larger, so this may be a read error. The conserved phenylalanine or tryptophan is not found at the CDR3 terminus, so this likely reflects a read error. This chain connects TRBV15 to TRBJ1-2, with a tentative D call TRBD1 (6 bases). The germline V gene encodes CDR1 LNHNV and CDR2 YYDKDF (reference sequence). The ends were cut back, 5 bases at V and 4 bases at J, with 11 bases in the middle. CDR3 length: 13 amino acids. As DNA, the CDR3 is TGTGCCACCAGCGTTCAGGGGACCTATGGCTACACCCTC. Translating gives CATSVQGTYGYTL.

This clone was detected many times. The rearrangement uses TRBV10-2 and TRBJ2-7; D not certain. The V end lost 4 bases, the J end lost 3 bases, and 10 bases lay between the germline ends. CDR3 length equals 13 residues. CDR1 is WSHSY and CDR2 is SAAADI in the germline V gene. CDR3 DNA sequence: TGCGCCAGCAGTGCCCCTTTGGACTACGAGCAGTACTTC. This sequence encodes CASSAPLDYEQYF.

This clone was counted many times. This chain connects TRBV7-3 to TRBJ2-3, with D hard to call. V shed 2 bases and J shed 4 bases, with 7 bases lying between them. Germline V gene sequence: CDR1 SGHTA, CDR2 FQGTGA. This CDR3 spans 13 amino acids. As DNA, the CDR3 is TGTGCCAGCAGCTTATCTGGAGCAGATACGCAGTATTTT. It specifies CASSLSGADTQYF.

The chain joins TRBV7-2 to TRBJ2-5; D gene uncertain. This CDR3 region has 12 residues. The ends were cut back, 0 bases at V and 5 bases at J, with 4 bases in the middle. The germline V gene has CDR1 SGHTA and CDR2 FQGNSA. CDR3 region: CASSLAAETQYF. DNA of the CDR3: TGTGCCAGCAGCTTAGCGGCTGAGACCCAGTACTTC.

This clone was recorded many times. The chain uses TRBV20-1 and TRBJ2-7; no reliable D call. Germline CDR1 and CDR2: DFQATT and SNEGSKA (reference sequence). The CDR3 has 12 residues. V dropped 3 bases and J dropped 3 bases, with 9 bases sitting between them. DNA of the CDR3: TGCAGTGCTAGGAGGAGAAACTACGAGCAGTACTTC. Protein: CSARRRNYEQYF.

The V call is TRBV6-1, the J call TRBJ1-3; D perhaps matches TRBD1 (6 bases). Germline V lookup: CDR1 MNHNS, CDR2 SASEGT. This CDR3 spans 16 amino acids. V was shortened by 6 bases and J by 0 bases, with 15 bases between the two germline ends. The CDR3 loop reads CASRPGHDNSGNTIYF. CDR3 nucleotides: TGTGCCAGCAGGCCGGGACACGACAACTCTGGAAACACCATATATTTT.

Concerning this clone itself: It may be a read error: a sequence one base away is much more abundant. Other DNA sequences within the sample encode an identical CDR3. The chain couples TRBV7-6 to TRBJ2-5; no reliable D call. This CDR3 contains 14 residues. The germline CDR1 and CDR2 sequences are SGHVS and FNYEAQ. Trimming removed 2 bases from V and 4 bases from J, with 11 bases in between. The CDR3 bases are TGTGCCAGCAGCTTATTTGGTCTGGGAGAGACCCAGTACTTC. Its protein product is CASSLFGLGETQYF. The variable domain in full, with the rest retrieved from reference TRBV7-6 and TRBJ2-5, is GAGVSQSPRYKVTKRGQDVALRCDPISGHVSLYWYRQALGQGPEFLTYFNYEAQQDKSGLPNDRFSAERPEGSISTLTIQRTEQRDSAMYRCASSLFGLGETQYFGPGTRLLVL.

As regards this clone: One base away lies a much larger clone, so this may be a sequencing read error. V and J are TRBV4-1 and TRBJ2-5, with TRBD2 as a possible D gene (6 bases). V lost 3 bases to trimming and J lost 3 bases, with 17 bases between them. Germline CDR1 is MGHRA and CDR2 is YSYEKL. This CDR3 has 16 residues. The CDR3 nucleotides are TGCGCCAGCAGCCACCCTAGCGTGGGAGTCGAAGAGACCCAGTACTTC. This codes for CASSHPSVGVEETQYF.

In its sample, this clone was seen a few times. This may be a read error: a much more frequent sequence differs by one nucleotide. V is TRBV11-2 and J is TRBJ2-2; D perhaps matches TRBD2 (6 bases). The V end lost 4 bases, the J end lost 7 bases, and 13 bases lay between the germline ends. The CDR3 runs 14 residues. The V gene's germline CDR1 is SGHAT and CDR2 FQNNGV. In DNA, the CDR3 is TGTGCCAGCAGCTCCTTCGAGGGAGGCGGGGAGCTGTTTTTT. Encoded protein: CASSSFEGGGELFF.

This clone was observed many times. The same CDR3 can be traced to other DNA sequences in this sample. The rearrangement joins TRBV12-3 or TRBV12-4 to TRBJ2-5; 8 nucleotides line up with TRBD1. V shed 7 bases and J 3 bases; nucleotides not matched to a gene: 10. The CDR3 is 15 residues long. The CDR3 is CASTKRVGQEETQYF. CDR3 DNA sequence: TGTGCCAGCACTAAACGAGTGGGACAGGAAGAGACCCAGTACTTC.

This clone was seen at least ten times. CDR3 residues: CASSESWTGELFF. CDR3 bases: TGCGCCAGCAGTGAGTCGTGGACCGGGGAGCTGTTTTTT. J is TRBJ2-2 and V is TRBV10-1; the D is unclear. The germline V gene has CDR1 WNHNN and CDR2 SYGVQD (reference sequence). Trimming took off 0 bases at V and 5 bases at J, with 4 bases between the two ends. The CDR3 loop spans 13 amino acids.

Comment on this clone: This may be a read error: a much more frequent sequence differs by one nucleotide. The V call is TRBV28, the J call TRBJ2-1; D not resolved. The CDR3 length is 14 residues. V was shortened by 7 bases and J by 12 bases, with 22 bases between the two germline ends. Germline CDR1 and CDR2: MDHEN and SYDVKM. The CDR3 bases are TGTGCCAGCATCACCCCCCAAGGGTGGAAGGGGCAGTTCTTC. It specifies CASITPQGWKGQFF. The full variable domain, its missing parts supplied by reference TRBV28 and TRBJ2-1, is DVKVTQSSRYLVKRTGEKVFLECVQDMDHENMFWYRQDPGLGLRLIYFSYDVKMKEKGDIPEGYSVSREKKERFSLILESASTNQTSMYLCASITPQGWKGQFFGPGTRLTVL.